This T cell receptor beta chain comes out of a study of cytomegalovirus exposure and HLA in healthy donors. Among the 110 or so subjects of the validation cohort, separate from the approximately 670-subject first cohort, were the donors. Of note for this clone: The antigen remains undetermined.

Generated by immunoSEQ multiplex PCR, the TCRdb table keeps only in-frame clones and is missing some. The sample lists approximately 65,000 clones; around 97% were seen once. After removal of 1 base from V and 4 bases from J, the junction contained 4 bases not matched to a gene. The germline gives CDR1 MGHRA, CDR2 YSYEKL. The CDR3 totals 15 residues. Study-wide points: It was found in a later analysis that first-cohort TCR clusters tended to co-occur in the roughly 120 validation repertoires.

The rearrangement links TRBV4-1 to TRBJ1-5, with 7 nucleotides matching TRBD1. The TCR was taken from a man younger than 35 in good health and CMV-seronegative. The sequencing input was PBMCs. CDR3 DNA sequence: TGCGCCAGCAGCCAAGGGGACAGCTTAAATCAGCCCCAGCATTTT. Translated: CASSQGDSLNQPQHF.